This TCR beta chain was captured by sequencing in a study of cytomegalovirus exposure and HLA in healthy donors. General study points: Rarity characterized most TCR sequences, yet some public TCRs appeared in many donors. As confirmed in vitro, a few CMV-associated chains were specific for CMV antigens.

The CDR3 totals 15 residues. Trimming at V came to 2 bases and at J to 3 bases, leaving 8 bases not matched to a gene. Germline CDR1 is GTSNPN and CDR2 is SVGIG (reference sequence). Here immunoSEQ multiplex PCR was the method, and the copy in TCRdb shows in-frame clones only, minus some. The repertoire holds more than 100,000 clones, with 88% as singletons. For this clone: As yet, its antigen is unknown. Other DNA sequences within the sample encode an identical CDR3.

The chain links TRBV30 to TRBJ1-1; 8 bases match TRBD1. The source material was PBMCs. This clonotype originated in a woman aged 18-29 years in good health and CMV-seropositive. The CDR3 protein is CAWSYGQGGYTEAFF. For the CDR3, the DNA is TGTGCCTGGAGTTATGGACAGGGTGGATACACTGAAGCTTTCTTT.